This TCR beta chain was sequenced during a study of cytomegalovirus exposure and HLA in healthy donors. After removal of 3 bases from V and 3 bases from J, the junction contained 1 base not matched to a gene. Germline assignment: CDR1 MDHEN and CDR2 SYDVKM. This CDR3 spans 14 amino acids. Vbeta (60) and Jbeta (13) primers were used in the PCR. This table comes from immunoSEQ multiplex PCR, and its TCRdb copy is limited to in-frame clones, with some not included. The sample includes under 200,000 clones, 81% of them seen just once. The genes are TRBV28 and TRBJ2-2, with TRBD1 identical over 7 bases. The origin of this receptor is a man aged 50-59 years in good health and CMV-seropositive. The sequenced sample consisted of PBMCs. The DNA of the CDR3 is TGTGCCAGCAGTTTTACAGGGGACACCGGGGAGCTGTTTTTT. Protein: CASSFTGDTGELFF. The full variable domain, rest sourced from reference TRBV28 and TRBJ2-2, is DVKVTQSSRYLVKRTGEKVFLECVQDMDHENMFWYRQDPGLGLRLIYFSYDVKMKEKGDIPEGYSVSREKKERFSLILESASTNQTSMYLCASSFTGDTGELFFGEGSRLTVL.